The 27 T cell receptor beta chains presented below share a single source sample, sequenced in a study of blood T cells in healthy people across ages. The second PCR ran roughly 6 to 11 cycles with a sample-barcoded 5' primer and J-beta primers. MiXCR, run by TCRdb on the 5' RACE reads, gives a single entry per CDR3 protein. The table includes 1.5 million or so distinct CDR3 sequences, roughly 40% detected once. What was sequenced was blood. These receptors were collected from a woman aged 18 to 35 in good health.

This chain connects TRBV4-1 to TRBJ2-3; D gene uncertain. Between the trimmed V and J ends, which lost 0 bases and 7 bases, there was a span of 14 bases. Germline assignment: CDR1 MGHRA and CDR2 YSYEKL. The CDR3 covers 15 residues. The CDR3 is CASSQDRFVTYTQYF. CDR3 DNA sequence: TGCGCCAGCAGCCAAGATCGGTTCGTCACCTATACGCAGTATTTT.

The gene calls are TRBV20-1 and TRBJ1-1; 7 bases match TRBD1. CDR3 length: 17 residues. The V gene end was trimmed by 5 bases and the J gene end by 4 bases; junction bases not matched to a gene: 19. CDR1 DFQATT and CDR2 SNEGSKA come from the germline V gene (reference sequence). Here the CDR3 reads CSAAETGTEREPTEAFF. Here the CDR3 DNA reads TGCAGTGCTGCGGAGACAGGGACCGAAAGGGAGCCCACTGAAGCTTTCTTT.

This clonotype was seen a few times. V usage is TRBV14 and J usage is TRBJ1-2, with a weak D call TRBD1 (5 bases). Germline loops: CDR1 SGHDN, CDR2 FVKESK. The CDR3 is made up of 15 amino acids. The ends were cut back, 0 bases at V and 4 bases at J, with 12 bases in the middle. The chain's CDR3 is CASSQDQGQGYGYTF. The CDR3 DNA is TGTGCCAGCAGCCAAGATCAGGGTCAAGGCTATGGCTACACCTTC.

This clonotype was observed a few times. The chain has TRBV2 and TRBJ2-3; 7 nucleotides align to TRBD2. The germline V gene encodes CDR1 SNHLY and CDR2 FYNNEI. This CDR3 has 18 residues. V lost 4 bases to trimming and J lost 4 bases; unmatched junction nucleotides: 17. Here the CDR3 DNA reads TGTGCCAGCAGTGGAGGAGCGGATGGGGGGACTAATCCAGATACGCAGTATTTT. Its translation is CASSGGADGGTNPDTQYF.

In its sample, this clonotype was seen many times. The V call is TRBV5-1, the J call TRBJ2-1; the D is unclear. The length of the CDR3 is 14 residues. Germline lookup yields CDR1 SGHRS and CDR2 YFSETQ. V shed 2 bases and J shed 4 bases, with 10 bases lying between them. The CDR3 loop reads CASSFESSYNEQFF. DNA for the CDR3: TGCGCCAGCAGCTTTGAGAGTTCTTACAATGAGCAGTTCTTC.

The V and J genes are TRBV6-1 and TRBJ2-1, with 8 nucleotides matching TRBD2. CDR1 MNHNS and CDR2 SASEGT come from the germline V gene. With V trimmed by 5 bases and J by 2 bases, 11 bases remained unmatched. The CDR3 sequence is 17 residues long. CDR3 nucleotides: TGTGCCAGCAGTCAGGGAAAGCGGGGGCGACCCTACAATGAGCAGTTCTTC. Protein product: CASSQGKRGRPYNEQFF.

The chain links TRBV5-1 to TRBJ2-3; D ambiguous. CDR3 size: 11 residues. V was trimmed by 6 bases and J by 4 bases, leaving 6 bases between them. CDR1 SGHRS and CDR2 YFSETQ come from the germline V gene. In DNA form, the CDR3 reads TGCGCCAGCAAACCACCAGATACGCAGTATTTT. Protein sequence: CASKPPDTQYF.

The chain uses TRBV7-2 and TRBJ1-1, with D possibly matching TRBD1 (6 bases). The germline V gene encodes CDR1 SGHTA and CDR2 FQGNSA. V dropped 8 bases and J dropped 0 bases, with 16 bases sitting between them. The CDR3 length is 15 residues. The chain's CDR3 is CASSGGGALNTEAFF. The CDR3 bases are TGTGCCAGCTCCGGAGGGGGGGCCCTGAACACTGAAGCTTTCTTT.

This clonotype was seen ten or more times. The J gene is TRBJ2-7, the V gene TRBV25-1; TRBD1 might be the D (6 bases). Germline CDR1 and CDR2: MGHDK and SYGVNS. Trimming took off 6 bases at V and 3 bases at J, with 15 bases between the two ends. This CDR3 comprises 14 residues. Here the CDR3 reads CASRGTGTLYEQYF. CDR3 in DNA: TGTGCCAGCAGGGGTACCGGGACACTCTACGAGCAGTACTTC.

The genes are TRBV20-1 and TRBJ1-1; no clear D. Germline-derived CDR1 and CDR2 are DFQATT and SNEGSKA (reference sequence). The V gene lost 0 bases and the J gene lost 1 base, with 9 bases spanning the gap. CDR3 size: 14 residues. The CDR3 loop reads CSARDSMPNTEAFF. DNA of the CDR3: TGCAGTGCTAGAGATTCTATGCCGAACACTGAAGCTTTCTTT.

V is TRBV12-3 or TRBV12-4 and J is TRBJ1-2; D remains ambiguous. CDR3 size: 14 residues. V was shortened by 11 bases and J by 0 bases, with 16 bases between the two germline ends. DNA for the CDR3: TGTGCCGGCTCAAAGCCCGGCGCTAACTATGGCTACACCTTC. It encodes CAGSKPGANYGYTF.

The chain has TRBV28 and TRBJ2-4, with D tentatively TRBD1 (6 bases). The J call may be incorrect, as the DNA end agrees better with TRBJ2-7. Germline V gene lookup returns CDR1 MDHEN and CDR2 SYDVKM. The CDR3 extends over 14 amino acids. The CDR3 here is CASSDRHLAYEQYF. CDR3 nucleotides: TGTGCCAGCAGTGACAGGCACCTCGCCTACGAGCAGTACTTC.

This sequence joins TRBV12-3 or TRBV12-4 and TRBJ2-2; D might be TRBD1 (6 bases). The CDR3 runs to 13 residues. V was cut by 5 bases and J by 6 bases, with 10 bases left in between. The CDR3 DNA is TGTGCCAGCAGTGTAACAGGGTCCGGGGAGCTGTTTTTT. Its protein is CASSVTGSGELFF.

V and J are TRBV28 and TRBJ2-7, with D possibly TRBD2 on 6 matching bases. The CDR3 length is 11 residues. In germline, CDR1 is MDHEN, CDR2 SYDVKM. CDR3 region: CVAGSSYEQYF. CDR3 DNA sequence: TGTGTCGCGGGGAGCTCCTACGAGCAGTACTTC.

The V gene is TRBV6-2 or TRBV6-3, the J gene TRBJ2-5; 12 nucleotides align to TRBD2. In germline, CDR1 is MNHEY, CDR2 SVGEGT. This CDR3 region has 16 residues. The J segment lost 4 bases and the V segment lost 5 bases, leaving 8 bases of the junction unmatched. The CDR3 reads CASSGLAGGPLETQYF. CDR3 sequence (DNA): TGTGCCAGCAGTGGGCTAGCGGGAGGGCCGCTAGAGACCCAGTACTTC.

This clonotype occurred many times. The chain combines TRBV12-3 or TRBV12-4 with TRBJ2-3; 8 bases line up with TRBD2. The CDR3 spans 16 residues. Unmatched junction bases numbered 12, after V lost 6 bases and J lost 4 bases. CDR3: CASSPYGSGESDTQYF. The CDR3 coding sequence is TGTGCCAGCAGCCCCTATGGTAGCGGGGAGTCAGATACGCAGTATTTT.

V gene TRBV2 combines with J gene TRBJ2-7, with 7 positions matching TRBD1. Germline CDR1 and CDR2: SNHLY and FYNNEI. Germline trimming cut 6 bases from V and 0 bases from J; bases unmatched to any gene: 11. The CDR3 extends over 16 amino acids. The CDR3 DNA sequence: TGTGCCAGCAGAACTCACAGGGGCTTAAGCTCCTACGAGCAGTACTTC. Translating gives CASRTHRGLSSYEQYF.

This clonotype was seen many times. V and J are TRBV27 and TRBJ2-7; D may be TRBD2 (5 bases). The CDR3 is made up of 14 amino acids. V was cut by 2 bases and J by 0 bases, with 8 bases left in between. Germline V CDR1 and CDR2: MNHEY, SMNVEV (reference sequence). Here the CDR3 reads CASSLTGNSYEQYF. The CDR3, as DNA: TGTGCCAGCAGTTTAACGGGGAACTCCTACGAGCAGTACTTC.

This clonotype has only a few counts. The rearrangement uses TRBV24-1 and TRBJ2-6; weak D call: TRBD1 (5 bases). V shed 2 bases and J shed 1 base, with 8 bases lying between them. CDR1 KGHDR and CDR2 SFDVKD come from the germline V gene. The CDR3 is 16 residues long. The CDR3 here is CATSDWNRSGANVLTF. In DNA, the CDR3 is TGTGCCACCAGTGATTGGAACAGGTCTGGGGCCAACGTCCTGACTTTC.

The chain recombines TRBV28 with TRBJ2-5; 8 nucleotides agree with TRBD2. The end of the DNA fits TRBJ2-7 better, so the J call may be wrong. The CDR3 extends over 14 amino acids. Looked up from germline, CDR1 is MDHEN and CDR2 is SYDVKM. CDR3 nucleotide sequence: TGTGCCAGCAGACCGGGAGGGCCCACATACGAGCAGTACTTC. Encoded protein: CASRPGGPTYEQYF.

The chain combines TRBV5-1 with TRBJ2-1; 9 bases are a match to TRBD1. V gave up 2 bases and J gave up 8 bases; unmatched junction bases: 8. CDR3 length: 15 amino acids. In germline, CDR1 is SGHRS, CDR2 YFSETQ. The CDR3 nucleotides read TGCGCCAGCAGCTTCCGGGACAGGGTGCGGGATGAGCAGTTCTTC. Translating it yields CASSFRDRVRDEQFF.

Notes on this clonotype: Here the CDR3 omits its conserved ending phenylalanine or tryptophan, so a read error is the likely source. The rearrangement joins TRBV5-1 to TRBJ2-7; 9 bases are a match to TRBD2. CDR1 is SGHRS, CDR2 YFSETQ, per germline. Trimming cost V 4 bases and J 3 bases; bases outside gene matches: 11. The CDR3 length is 16 residues. The CDR3 sequence: CASSQEAGGPFYEQYL. The CDR3 coding sequence is TGCGCCAGCAGCCAAGAGGCGGGAGGGCCGTTCTACGAGCAGTACCTC.

The chain uses TRBV27 and TRBJ2-5; D unclear. V dropped 4 bases and J dropped 5 bases, with 17 bases sitting between them. The CDR3 loop spans 15 amino acids. Germline lookup yields CDR1 MNHEY and CDR2 SMNVEV (reference sequence). The CDR3 spells CASSSDKWKDETQYF. CDR3 in DNA: TGTGCCAGCAGTTCGGATAAGTGGAAGGACGAGACCCAGTACTTC.

The chain carries TRBV12-5 and TRBJ2-1, with 8 bases lining up with TRBD2. The V and J ends lost 3 bases and 14 bases, in that order; junction bases with no gene match: 15. The CDR3 consists of 15 residues. Germline loops: CDR1 LGHNT, CDR2 FRNRAP. CDR3 loop: CASGLGLAGGWAEFF. The CDR3 bases are TGTGCTAGTGGTTTAGGACTAGCCGGAGGGTGGGCGGAGTTCTTC. The complete variable domain, with remaining parts taken from reference TRBV12-5 and TRBJ2-1, reads DARVTQTPRHKVTEMGQEVTMRCQPILGHNTVFWYRQTMMQGLELLAYFRNRAPLDDSGMPKDRFSAEMPDATLATLKIQPSEPRDSAVYFCASGLGLAGGWAEFFGPGTRLTVL.

This chain joins TRBV27 and TRBJ1-1, with TRBD1 matching 7 bases. V gave up 5 bases and J gave up 4 bases; unmatched junction bases: 7. Germline CDR1 MNHEY, CDR2 SMNVEV (reference sequence). The CDR3 contains 14 residues. CDR3 sequence reads: CASSLRRDSTEAFF. The CDR3 bases are TGTGCCAGCAGTCTCCGCCGGGACAGCACTGAAGCTTTCTTT.

This clonotype appeared many times. The CDR3 DNA is TGTGCCAGCAGTCGTCTAGCGGAAGATACGCAGTATTTT. Protein product: CASSRLAEDTQYF. The rearrangement uses TRBV6-2 or TRBV6-3 and TRBJ2-3, with 7 bases that match TRBD2. V shed 5 bases, J shed 5 bases, and the junction held 4 bases outside the gene matches. The CDR3 is 13 residues long. Germline CDR1 is MNHEY and CDR2 is SVGEGT.

This clonotype showed up just a few times. V gene TRBV7-2 combines with J gene TRBJ2-3, with D possibly TRBD2 on 5 matching bases. Trimming removed 5 bases from V and 4 bases from J, with 13 bases in between. The CDR3 length is 14 residues. CDR1 SGHTA and CDR2 FQGNSA come from the germline V gene. The CDR3 region is CASSPPPRADTQYF. The CDR3 DNA sequence: TGTGCCAGCAGCCCCCCCCCGCGGGCAGATACGCAGTATTTT.